Each of the 19 T cell receptor beta chains below was sequenced from the same sample in a study of blood T cell repertoires in COVID-19. Produced via immunoSEQ multiplex PCR; TCRdb's table is partial and in-frame only. The repertoire holds 200,000 to 250,000 clones, with 90% as singletons. Material: PBMCs or T cells enriched from blood (not recorded which). The receptors here all came from a man between 25 and 39 years old who had been exposed to COVID-19.

The chain combines TRBV6-5 with TRBJ1-5, with 7 positions matching TRBD1. Germline CDR1 reads MNHEY; CDR2 reads SVGAGI. With V trimmed by 6 bases and J by 2 bases, 4 bases remained unmatched. The CDR3 spans 14 residues. The CDR3 sequence: CASSRDRGNQPQHF. The DNA of the CDR3 is TGTGCCAGCAGCCGCGACAGGGGCAATCAGCCCCAGCATTTT.

The rearrangement joins TRBV10-2 to TRBJ2-7, with TRBD2 identical over 9 bases. The CDR3 is made up of 16 amino acids. Germline CDR1 and CDR2: WSHSY and SAAADI. V gave up 8 bases and J gave up 2 bases; unmatched junction bases: 13. CDR3 in amino acids: CASHVEVAGGTYEQYF. The CDR3 DNA is TGCGCCAGCCACGTGGAGGTGGCGGGGGGGACCTACGAGCAGTACTTC.

This rearrangement joins TRBV9 to TRBJ1-2, with a weak D call TRBD1 (6 bases). V was trimmed by 0 bases and J by 4 bases, leaving 22 bases between them. Looked up from germline, CDR1 is SGDLS and CDR2 is YYNGEE. CDR3 length: 18 residues. The CDR3 DNA is TGTGCCAGCAGCGTAGCTGAAGGGGGGGGCCTAATTTTCTATGGCTACACCTTC. Amino acids: CASSVAEGGGLIFYGYTF.

This chain links TRBV9 with TRBJ2-7; 9 bases are shared with TRBD1. Trimming cost V 4 bases and J 9 bases; bases outside gene matches: 11. Germline V gene sequence: CDR1 SGDLS, CDR2 YYNGEE. CDR3 length: 14 amino acids. The CDR3 loop is CASSPTTGGTAQYF. In DNA, the CDR3 is TGTGCCAGCAGCCCCACGACAGGGGGGACGGCGCAGTACTTC.

V gene TRBV7-2 combines with J gene TRBJ2-7, with 7 bases matching TRBD2. The CDR3 loop spans 14 amino acids. The junction had 7 bases not matched to a gene; V was cut back by 8 bases and J by 0 bases. Per the germline V gene, CDR1 is SGHTA and CDR2 is FQGNSA. The CDR3 region is CASSMRTSSYEQYF. In DNA form, the CDR3 reads TGTGCCAGCTCCATGCGGACTAGCTCCTACGAGCAGTACTTC.

The chain carries TRBV15 and TRBJ2-3, with D perhaps TRBD2 (6 bases). The V end lost 2 bases, the J end lost 2 bases, and 11 bases lay between the germline ends. The CDR3 sequence is 15 residues long. Germline CDR1 LNHNV, CDR2 YYDKDF (reference sequence). The CDR3 sequence is CATSRWGVPTDTQYF. The CDR3 bases are TGTGCCACCAGCAGATGGGGGGTCCCCACAGATACGCAGTATTTT.

The rearrangement links TRBV5-8 to TRBJ1-1; 9 bases are a match to TRBD1. Germline lookup yields CDR1 SGHTS and CDR2 YDEGEE. The CDR3 length is 14 residues. V lost 2 bases and J lost 4; bases outside the gene matches: 3. This CDR3 is CASSFGTGFTEAFF. The CDR3 DNA reads TGTGCCAGCAGCTTTGGGACAGGGTTCACTGAAGCTTTCTTT.

The chain employs TRBV4-1 and TRBJ1-2; 8 nucleotides align to TRBD1. Germline values: CDR1 MGHRA, CDR2 YSYEKL. The junction had 11 bases not matched to a gene; V was cut back by 6 bases and J by 5 bases. CDR3 length: 15 residues. This CDR3 is CASSTEADRGYGYTF. The DNA of the CDR3 is TGCGCCAGCAGTACCGAGGCCGACAGGGGATATGGCTACACCTTC.

V gene TRBV7-8 combines with J gene TRBJ2-7; a weak D match, TRBD2 (7 bases). The V gene lost 5 bases and the J gene lost 0 bases, with 20 bases spanning the gap. Germline V CDR1 and CDR2: SGHVS, FQNEAQ. The CDR3 contains 17 residues. Here the CDR3 DNA reads TGTGCCAGCAGCCGAGGGACCGCGGGGGCCCTCTCCTACGAGCAGTACTTC. It translates to CASSRGTAGALSYEQYF.

The chain links TRBV27 to TRBJ2-3; 10 bases map to TRBD2. CDR1 is MNHEY, CDR2 SMNVEV, per germline (reference sequence). J was trimmed by 2 bases and V by 3 bases; bases with no gene match: 5. CDR3 length equals 16 residues. CDR3 in amino acids: CASSLTSGYPTDTQYF. The CDR3 DNA sequence: TGTGCCAGCAGTTTGACTAGCGGGTACCCCACAGATACGCAGTATTTT.

This chain links TRBV3-1 (or the pseudogene TRBV3-2) with TRBJ2-5; 10 bases are a match to TRBD1. Germline V CDR1 and CDR2: LGHDT, YNNKEL (reference sequence). V was clipped by 5 bases and J by 1 base; unmatched bases: 4. The CDR3 extends over 15 amino acids. The CDR3 DNA sequence: TGTGCCAGCAGCAAGAGGACAGGGGGCCAAGAGACCCAGTACTTC. Amino acids: CASSKRTGGQETQYF.

The rearrangement joins TRBV29-1 to TRBJ2-2; 9 nucleotides agree with TRBD2. CDR3 length: 16 residues. V shed 1 base, J shed 3 bases, and the junction held 6 bases outside the gene matches. Germline CDR1 SQVTM, CDR2 ANQGSEA. The CDR3 DNA reads as TGCAGCGTTGAAGTTCAGGGACTAGCTTACACCGGGGAGCTGTTTTTT. As protein: CSVEVQGLAYTGELFF.

The V gene is TRBV7-2, the J gene TRBJ2-5; tentative D call: TRBD2 (5 bases). Germline assignment: CDR1 SGHTA and CDR2 FQGNSA. Trimming shortened V by 0 bases and J by 1 base, and 6 bases separated the two germline ends. This CDR3 has 14 residues. The CDR3 spells CASSLARGQETQYF. CDR3 coding DNA: TGTGCCAGCAGCTTAGCACGGGGCCAAGAGACCCAGTACTTC.

The chain carries TRBV11-2 and TRBJ1-1; D gene unclear. Germline V gene sequence: CDR1 SGHAT, CDR2 FQNNGV. V shed 4 bases and J shed 5 bases, with 17 bases lying between them. This CDR3 has 15 amino acids. CDR3 protein: CASSSRPRGSTEAFF. The CDR3 DNA sequence: TGTGCCAGCAGCTCGAGACCTCGAGGTAGTACTGAAGCTTTCTTT.

CDR3 bases: TGTGCCAGTAGTATAGAACCAACAGGGTCTGGAAAGACCCAGTACTTC. It codes for CASSIEPTGSGKTQYF. The chain uses TRBV19 and TRBJ2-5, with D possibly matching TRBD1 (6 bases). The V gene lost 0 bases and the J gene lost 6 bases, with 17 bases spanning the gap. Germline V CDR1 and CDR2: LNHDA, SQIVND (reference sequence). The CDR3 has 16 amino acids.

The chain is built from TRBV4-3 and TRBJ2-1; tentative D call: TRBD2 (7 bases). Trimming stripped 0 bases from V and 2 bases from J, with 11 bases between. The CDR3 runs to 16 residues. The V gene's germline CDR1 is LGHNA and CDR2 YSLEER. CDR3 region: CASSQDRGGAYNEQFF. CDR3 nucleotide sequence: TGCGCCAGCAGCCAAGATAGAGGGGGGGCCTACAATGAGCAGTTCTTC.

The chain uses TRBV3-1 (or the pseudogene TRBV3-2) and TRBJ1-5; 11 bases map to TRBD1. V lost 4 bases and J lost 2; bases outside the gene matches: 1. Germline CDR1 LGHDT, CDR2 YNNKEL (reference sequence). The length of the CDR3 is 15 residues. CDR3 nucleotide sequence: TGTGCCAGCAGCCGGGGACAGGGGGGCAATCAGCCCCAGCATTTT. Translation gives CASSRGQGGNQPQHF.

V usage is TRBV6-1 and J usage is TRBJ1-1, with 8 positions matching TRBD1. The CDR3 length is 18 residues. The germline V gene has CDR1 MNHNS and CDR2 SASEGT. V was clipped by 1 base and J by 3 bases; unmatched bases: 13. The CDR3 DNA reads TGTGCCAGCAGTGAAGGGCGGGCAGGGGGCCCGCTATACACTGAAGCTTTCTTT. It specifies CASSEGRAGGPLYTEAFF.

This chain connects TRBV2 to TRBJ1-5; D remains ambiguous. Germline loops: CDR1 SNHLY, CDR2 FYNNEI. This CDR3 is 14 amino acids long. V was pared by 2 bases and J by 7 bases, with 12 bases between. CDR3 bases: TGTGCCAGCAGTGAAACGCCGAGAGGGCAGCCCCAGCATTTT. It is translated as CASSETPRGQPQHF. Full variable domain (outside the CDR3, taken from reference TRBV2 and TRBJ1-5): EPEVTQTPSHQVTQMGQEVILRCVPISNHLYFYWYRQILGQKVEFLVSFYNNEISEKSEIFDDQFSVERPDGSNFTLKIRSTKLEDSAMYFCASSETPRGQPQHFGDGTRLSIL.